The present T cell receptor beta chain was sequenced within a study of cytomegalovirus exposure and HLA in healthy donors. Regarding this clone: Its antigen is not identified.

Though nominally healthy at sampling, donors likely had unrecorded immune exposures. Study results and caveats: An analysis that was carried out later associated some 17,000 TCR beta sequences with HLA alleles at 0.05 false discovery rate.

CDR3 length: 12 amino acids. Germline CDR1 is GTSNPN and CDR2 is SVGIG (reference sequence). The trim removed 6 bases at V and 9 bases at J, leaving 4 bases unmatched. The study ran its PCR with 60 Vbeta and 13 Jbeta primers. Sequenced by immunoSEQ multiplex PCR; TCRdb stores in-frame clones only, minus some. The sample lists about 160,000 clones; 60% to 85% were seen once. The sequencing sample was made of PBMCs. V is TRBV30 and J is TRBJ2-1, with 11 positions matching TRBD2. The receptor's source is a woman aged 40 to 55 in good health and CMV-seropositive. CDR3 bases: TGTGCCTGTAGCGGGGGGGCCCTTGAGCAGTTCTTC. Its translation: CACSGGALEQFF.